These T cell receptor beta chains were read from a single sample in a study of PD-L1 blockade in urothelial cancer. Profiling relied on immunoSEQ multiplex PCR, and the TCRdb table lists in-frame clones only, not all of them. This sample has over 100,000 clones, with 85% to 95% found just once. The material was PBMCs, obtained around atezolizumab (anti-PD-L1) treatment. The receptors were gathered from a man aged 55 to 69 with urothelial cancer. The CDR3 runs from the conserved cysteine through the conserved F or W. D genes are given only for firm matches. Size is stated for part of the rows, as once, few or many counts, or as a class when the clone is expanded.

V gene	clone size	J gene	D gene	CDR3 protein	CDR3 DNA
TRBV6-6	-	TRBJ2-1	-	CASSQRFEQFF	TGTGCCAGCAGTCAGAGGTTTGAGCAGTTCTTC
TRBV7-2	once	TRBJ2-7	TRBD2	CASSLESGAGPVPYEQYF	TGTGCCAGCAGCTTAGAGTCTGGAGCGGGACCCGTCCCCTACGAGCAGTACTTC
TRBV4-2	-	TRBJ2-7	-	CASSQDLNNEQYF	TGTGCCAGCAGCCAAGATCTTAACAACGAGCAGTACTTC
TRBV7-9	once	TRBJ2-1	TRBD1	CASSPRWTGKGEQFF	TGTGCCAGCAGCCCGCGCTGGACAGGGAAGGGTGAGCAGTTCTTC
TRBV29-1	-	TRBJ1-4	-	CSVASGLNEKLFF	TGCAGCGTTGCATCAGGGTTAAATGAAAAACTGTTTTTT
TRBV7-9	-	TRBJ2-3	TRBD1	CASSTEGGAGTDTQYF	TGTGCCAGCAGTACGGAAGGGGGCGCGGGCACAGATACGCAGTATTTT
TRBV7-8	-	TRBJ1-1	-	CASSIQQGPTEAFF	TGTGCCAGCAGCATACAGCAGGGGCCTACGGAAGCTTTCTTT
TRBV7-2	once	TRBJ2-1	TRBD2	CASSLYAVTSGGNEQFF	TGTGCCAGCAGCTTATATGCCGTGACTAGCGGGGGTAATGAGCAGTTCTTC
TRBV4-2	-	TRBJ2-2	-	CASSQGGGVTGELFF	TGTGCCAGCAGCCAAGGAGGGGGAGTTACCGGGGAGCTGTTTTTT
TRBV28	-	TRBJ1-4	TRBD1	CAGRTGRNEKLFF	TGTGCCGGCCGGACAGGGCGTAATGAAAAACTGTTTTTT
TRBV15	once	TRBJ1-1	-	CATAAGNGNTEAFF	TGTGCCACAGCGGCGGGGAACGGAAACACTGAAGCTTTCTTT
TRBV6-1	-	TRBJ1-1	-	CASSEDQESEAFF	TGTGCCAGCAGTGAAGATCAGGAATCTGAAGCTTTCTTT
TRBV10-3	-	TRBJ2-7	-	CAISESTGARYEQYF	TGTGCCATCAGTGAGTCGACAGGAGCTCGCTACGAGCAGTACTTC
TRBV11-2	-	TRBJ2-7	TRBD1	CASSLTGGVYEQYF	TGTGCCAGCAGCTTAACAGGGGGCGTATACGAGCAGTACTTC
TRBV19	-	TRBJ2-7	TRBD2	CASSITGTNSYEQYF	TGTGCCAGTAGTATAACCGGGACTAACTCCTACGAGCAGTACTTC
TRBV10-1	few	TRBJ2-1	-	CASSESGGKQFF	TGCGCCAGCAGTGAGAGTGGCGGCAAGCAGTTCTTC
TRBV4-2	-	TRBJ2-7	TRBD1	CASSVGQGATYEQYF	TGTGCCAGCAGCGTAGGACAGGGGGCTACCTACGAGCAGTACTTC
TRBV6-5	-	TRBJ1-2	-	CASSSRDNLQGYTF	TGTGCCAGCAGTTCCCGGGACAACCTCCAGGGCTACACCTTC
TRBV10-1	-	TRBJ2-3	-	CASTGRGGPYTDTQYF	TGCGCCAGCACCGGAAGAGGGGGACCATATACAGATACGCAGTATTTT
TRBV19	-	TRBJ1-1	-	CASSVLRKGQNTEAFF	TGTGCCAGTAGCGTACTAAGAAAGGGACAGAACACTGAAGCTTTCTTT
TRBV7-3	-	TRBJ2-2	-	CASSLTVQGRGTGELFF	TGTGCCAGCAGCTTAACCGTCCAGGGGCGAGGCACCGGGGAGCTGTTTTTT
TRBV19	-	TRBJ2-2	-	CASSISPGLDTGELFF	TGTGCCAGTAGTATATCCCCGGGTTTGGACACCGGGGAGCTGTTTTTT
TRBV10-3	-	TRBJ1-6	-	CAISEDGDSPLHF	TGTGCCATCAGTGAGGACGGAGATTCACCCCTCCACTTT
TRBV15	-	TRBJ1-3	TRBD1	CATSRDRGGGGNTIYF	TGTGCCACCAGCAGAGATCGAGGGGGCGGCGGAAACACCATATATTTT
TRBV5-6	-	TRBJ2-1	-	CASSPRGGSGNYNEQFF	TGTGCCAGCAGCCCCCGTGGGGGTAGCGGAAATTACAATGAGCAGTTCTTC
TRBV5-1	-	TRBJ1-2	-	CASSRDGEDYGYTF	TGCGCCAGCAGTCGTGACGGGGAGGACTATGGCTACACCTTC
TRBV6-1	once	TRBJ1-2	-	CASRAGPHMNYGYTF	TGTGCCAGCAGAGCGGGACCACATATGAACTATGGCTACACCTTC
TRBV7-8	-	TRBJ2-7	TRBD1	CASSRDRYREQYF	TGTGCCAGCAGCCGGGACAGGTATAGGGAGCAGTACTTC